These 26 T cell receptor beta chains originate from one sample sequenced in a study of T cell repertoires in cytomegalovirus infection. MiXCR, applied by TCRdb to the reads, yields one record per CDR3 protein. The table has some 700,000 distinct CDR3 sequences, under 40% seen once; the top ten hold roughly 2.9%. Sequencing was performed on PBMCs. The source is a human donor in good health (CMV status not recorded). Some clones in this sample may be carry-over from other donors' samples.

In regard to this clonotype: A junction boundary mismatches the germline segment, possibly from a read error. The genes are TRBV7-2 and TRBJ1-2, with a possible D match to TRBD1 (5 bases). CDR1 is SGHTA and CDR2 is FQGNSA in the germline V gene. The CDR3 totals 13 residues. The CDR3 DNA is TGTGCCAGCAGCTTAGTTCAGGGCTATTGCTACACCTTC. It encodes CASSLVQGYCYTF.

The rearrangement uses TRBV5-6 and TRBJ1-6; 12 bases are a match to TRBD1. Per germline, CDR1 SGHDT and CDR2 YYEEEE. The CDR3 extends over 15 amino acids. V lost 4 bases and J lost 10; bases outside the gene matches: 6. The CDR3: CASSPGQGARSPLHF. The CDR3 DNA reads as TGTGCCAGCAGCCCGGGACAGGGGGCAAGGTCACCCCTCCACTTT.

This clonotype appeared a few times. The V call is TRBV12-5, the J call TRBJ2-3; 9 bases align to TRBD2. Germline assignment: CDR1 LGHNT and CDR2 FRNRAP. J gave up 0 bases and V 7 bases, and 5 bases lay outside the gene matches. The CDR3 contains 15 residues. The CDR3 loop reads CASAVTSGSTDTQYF. The CDR3 bases are TGTGCTAGTGCCGTGACTAGCGGAAGCACAGATACGCAGTATTTT.

The chain employs TRBV5-6 and TRBJ1-4; no firm D call. CDR1 and CDR2 from the germline V gene are SGHDT and YYEEEE. Trimming shortened V by 0 bases and J by 10 bases, and 7 bases separated the two germline ends. The CDR3 loop spans 12 amino acids. CDR3 sequence: CASSLGLGKLFF. CDR3 sequence (DNA): TGTGCCAGCAGCTTGGGACTAGGAAAACTGTTTTTT.

Details on this clonotype: The missing conserved phenylalanine or tryptophan at the end of this CDR3 makes a read error likely. The rearrangement uses TRBV7-2 and TRBJ2-3, with 8 bases lining up with TRBD2. CDR3 length equals 16 residues. Unmatched junction bases numbered 4, after V lost 2 bases and J lost 0 bases. From germline, CDR1 is SGHTA and CDR2 FQGNSA. The CDR3 nucleotides read TGTGCCAGCAGCTTAAAACTAGCGGTTAGCACAGATACGCAGTATATT. Translated, it gives CASSLKLAVSTDTQYI.

This clonotype was found a few times. The chain has TRBV11-3 and TRBJ2-5, with D perhaps TRBD1 or TRBD2 (5 bases each). Trimming left V 5 bases short and J 5 bases short, with 15 bases between. The CDR3 has 14 amino acids. CDR1 and CDR2 from the germline V gene are SGHNT and YENEEA. CDR3 protein: CASSDSRGRETQYF. The CDR3 bases are TGTGCCAGCAGCGATTCGAGGGGCAGGGAGACCCAGTACTTC. The full variable domain, rest sourced from reference TRBV11-3 and TRBJ2-5, is EAGVVQSPRYKIIEKKQPVAFWCNPISGHNTLYWYLQNLGQGPELLIRYENEEAVDDSQLPKDRFSAERLKGVDSTLKIQPAELGDSAVYLCASSDSRGRETQYFGPGTRLLVL.

The sample holds a few counts of this clonotype. This chain connects TRBV29-1 to TRBJ1-5; D remains unclear. V was shortened by 7 bases and J by 8 bases, with 21 bases between the two germline ends. The germline V gene encodes CDR1 SQVTM and CDR2 ANQGSEA. This CDR3 spans 14 amino acids. CDR3 sequence: CSALVAGPGEPQHF. The CDR3 region has the DNA TGCAGCGCTTTGGTGGCAGGCCCTGGGGAGCCCCAGCATTTT.

This clonotype was counted ten times or more. The V gene is TRBV12-3 or TRBV12-4, the J gene TRBJ1-3, with 9 positions matching TRBD1. The CDR3 is made up of 15 amino acids. Unmatched junction bases numbered 3, after V lost 3 bases and J lost 3 bases. In nucleotides, the CDR3 is TGTGCCAGCAGTTTGCGACAGGGGGGTGGAAACACCATATATTTT. It codes for CASSLRQGGGNTIYF.

This clonotype appeared many times. The chain is built from TRBV7-3 and TRBJ2-7, with 11 nucleotides matching TRBD2. Germline CDR1 and CDR2: SGHTA and FQGTGA. The V gene end was trimmed by 4 bases and the J gene end by 1 base; junction bases not matched to a gene: 3. The CDR3 is made up of 15 amino acids. CDR3 sequence: CASSSLAGGSYEQYF. The CDR3 bases are TGTGCCAGCAGCTCCCTAGCGGGGGGTTCCTACGAGCAGTACTTC.

This clonotype was picked up a small number of times. The chain recombines TRBV28 with TRBJ2-5, with 7 bases fitting TRBD2. Germline loops: CDR1 MDHEN, CDR2 SYDVKM. The V gene end was trimmed by 10 bases and the J gene end by 1 base; junction bases not matched to a gene: 15. CDR3 length: 16 amino acids. The CDR3 is CATLRGGSNPQETQYF. For the CDR3, the DNA is TGTGCCACCCTGAGGGGCGGGAGTAACCCCCAAGAGACCCAGTACTTC.

The chain employs TRBV6-4 and TRBJ2-1; 10 nucleotides match TRBD2. The CDR3 sequence is 13 residues long. Germline CDR1 and CDR2: MRHNA and SNTAGT. The ends lost 5 bases at V and 8 bases at J; junction bases unmatched: 3. The CDR3: CASSLLAGHEQFF. CDR3 DNA sequence: TGTGCCAGCAGTCTACTAGCGGGACATGAGCAGTTCTTC.

This clonotype appeared once. V is TRBV19 and J is TRBJ1-5; TRBD1 matches 7 bases. The CDR3 has 15 amino acids. J was trimmed by 4 bases and V by 6 bases; bases with no gene match: 9. CDR1 LNHDA and CDR2 SQIVND come from the germline V gene (reference sequence). Written as DNA, the CDR3 is TGTGCCAGTAGGACCGGGACAGCCCAGAATCAGCCCCAGCATTTT. Translation: CASRTGTAQNQPQHF.

The genes are TRBV6-5 and TRBJ2-1; the match to TRBD2 covers 14 bases. The V and J ends lost 6 bases and 6 bases, in that order; junction bases with no gene match: 13. The CDR3 sequence is 18 residues long. From germline, CDR1 is MNHEY and CDR2 SVGAGI. The CDR3 DNA reads TGTGCCAGCAGCCCGGGACTAGCGGGAGAGTGGGGAAGCAATGAGCAGTTCTTC. It encodes CASSPGLAGEWGSNEQFF.

Only a few counts were recorded for this clonotype. The V and J genes are TRBV7-2 and TRBJ2-1; no clear D. Trimming left V 5 bases short and J 13 bases short, with 15 bases between. The CDR3 has 12 amino acids. CDR1 and CDR2 from the germline V gene are SGHTA and FQGNSA. CDR3 bases: TGTGCCAGCAGCCCCCCGGGCCAGCCCCAGTTCTTC. Its protein is CASSPPGQPQFF.

Many counts were recorded for this clonotype. The chain recombines TRBV27 with TRBJ2-3; 9 bases match TRBD1. J lost 0 bases, V lost 5 bases, and 3 bases had no gene match. This CDR3 has 15 amino acids. CDR1 and CDR2 (germline): MNHEY, SMNVEV (reference sequence). The CDR3 sequence: CASSEQGASTDTQYF. In nucleotides, the CDR3 is TGTGCCAGCAGTGAACAGGGGGCTAGCACAGATACGCAGTATTTT.

This clonotype was observed a handful of times. V is TRBV6-5 and J is TRBJ2-1; TRBD2 matches at 8 bases. The CDR3 has 13 residues. J lost 6 bases, V lost 2 bases, and 0 bases had no gene match. Germline V gene sequence: CDR1 MNHEY, CDR2 SVGAGI. The CDR3 region has the DNA TGTGCCAGCAGTTACGGGACTAGCAATGAGCAGTTCTTC. It codes for CASSYGTSNEQFF.

The table lists this clonotype with many counts. The chain has TRBV7-9 and TRBJ2-1; 12 bases align to TRBD2. The CDR3 spans 15 residues. V dropped 6 bases and J dropped 8; count of bases not matched to a gene: 8. CDR1 is SEHNR, CDR2 FQNEAQ, per germline (reference sequence). The CDR3 loop reads CASRPASGRAYEQFF. The CDR3 region has the DNA TGTGCCAGCAGACCAGCTAGCGGGAGGGCCTATGAGCAGTTCTTC.

The CDR3 nucleotides read TGTGCCAGCAGTCCCCGGGGCAGGCCTGAAGCTTTCTTT. It translates to CASSPRGRPEAFF. The chain has TRBV27 and TRBJ1-1; D perhaps matches TRBD1 (5 bases). The V and J ends lost 5 bases and 6 bases respectively, with 13 bases between them. The CDR3 loop spans 13 amino acids. Germline CDR1 and CDR2: MNHEY and SMNVEV (reference sequence).

The chain employs TRBV20-1 and TRBJ2-7, with TRBD2 as a possible D gene (6 bases). CDR1 is DFQATT, CDR2 SNEGSKA, per germline (reference sequence). The CDR3 is 13 residues long. V shed 6 bases and J shed 3 bases, with 15 bases lying between them. CDR3 nucleotide sequence: TGCAGTGCCGGGGGTAGTCCGAACTACGAGCAGTACTTC. As protein: CSAGGSPNYEQYF.

The V call is TRBV11-2, the J call TRBJ1-6; 8 bases are shared with TRBD1. The J segment lost 6 bases and the V segment lost 6 bases, leaving 10 bases of the junction unmatched. Germline CDR1 reads SGHAT; CDR2 reads FQNNGV. This CDR3 region has 16 residues. The chain's CDR3 is CASSSLSTGGNSPLHF. As DNA, the CDR3 is TGTGCCAGCAGTTCTCTCTCCACAGGGGGTAATTCACCCCTCCACTTT.

This clonotype showed up just a few times. The V and J genes are TRBV6-1 and TRBJ1-5, with 7 bases lining up with TRBD1. The CDR3 is 15 residues long. Germline trimming cut 8 bases from V and 0 bases from J; bases unmatched to any gene: 7. Germline V gives CDR1 MNHNS, CDR2 SASEGT. CDR3 in amino acids: CASRDSPYSNQPQHF. The CDR3 nucleotides are TGTGCCAGCCGGGACAGTCCCTATAGCAATCAGCCCCAGCATTTT.

The chain carries TRBV27 and TRBJ2-5; 10 nucleotides line up with TRBD2. This CDR3 spans 17 amino acids. Germline V CDR1 and CDR2: MNHEY, SMNVEV (reference sequence). V lost 4 bases and J lost 4; bases outside the gene matches: 12. CDR3 sequence: CASSSLHSGGRGETQYF. The CDR3 DNA reads as TGTGCCAGCAGTTCCCTTCATAGCGGGGGGCGGGGAGAGACCCAGTACTTC.

The chain combines TRBV20-1 with TRBJ2-2; perhaps TRBD1 as D (6 bases). Germline values: CDR1 DFQATT, CDR2 SNEGSKA (reference sequence). The ends were cut back, 6 bases at V and 4 bases at J, with 18 bases in the middle. There are 15 residues in the CDR3. This CDR3 is CSAPDRISLTGELFF. As DNA, the CDR3 is TGCAGTGCCCCCGACAGGATATCCCTCACCGGGGAGCTGTTTTTT.

The chain recombines TRBV28 with TRBJ1-1, with a weak D call TRBD1 (5 bases). Germline lookup yields CDR1 MDHEN and CDR2 SYDVKM. Deletions cut 2 bases from V and 3 bases from J, with 13 bases between. The CDR3 sequence is 15 residues long. DNA for the CDR3: TGTGCCAGCAGTTTACCGGCAGGGCTAGACACTGAAGCTTTCTTT. As protein: CASSLPAGLDTEAFF.

This rearrangement joins TRBV20-1 to TRBJ1-1; D gene uncertain. The CDR3 spans 14 residues. V lost 1 base, J lost 4 bases, and 13 bases lay in between. Germline V gene sequence: CDR1 DFQATT, CDR2 SNEGSKA (reference sequence). The CDR3 DNA reads TGCAGTGCTAGAGGTACATCTTCAAGCACTGAAGCTTTCTTT. Amino acid sequence: CSARGTSSSTEAFF.

The gene calls are TRBV20-1 and TRBJ2-1; TRBD1 agrees at 8 bases. The length of the CDR3 is 14 residues. J gave up 6 bases and V 5 bases, and 9 bases lay outside the gene matches. Germline assignment: CDR1 DFQATT and CDR2 SNEGSKA (reference sequence). CDR3 DNA sequence: TGCAGTGCTCGAAGGGGACAGGACGTCAATGAGCAGTTCTTC. It codes for CSARRGQDVNEQFF.